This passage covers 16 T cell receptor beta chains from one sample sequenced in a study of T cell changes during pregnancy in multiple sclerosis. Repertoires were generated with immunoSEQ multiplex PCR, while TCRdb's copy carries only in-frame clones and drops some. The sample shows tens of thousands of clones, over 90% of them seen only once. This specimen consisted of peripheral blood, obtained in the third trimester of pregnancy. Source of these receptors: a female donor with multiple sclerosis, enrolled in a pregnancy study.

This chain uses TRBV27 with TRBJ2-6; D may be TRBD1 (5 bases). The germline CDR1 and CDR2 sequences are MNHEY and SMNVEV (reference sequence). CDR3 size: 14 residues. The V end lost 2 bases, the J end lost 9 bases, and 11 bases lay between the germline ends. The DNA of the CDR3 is TGTGCCAGCAGTTTAAGGGGCCCGAGCAACGTCCTGACTTTC. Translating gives CASSLRGPSNVLTF.

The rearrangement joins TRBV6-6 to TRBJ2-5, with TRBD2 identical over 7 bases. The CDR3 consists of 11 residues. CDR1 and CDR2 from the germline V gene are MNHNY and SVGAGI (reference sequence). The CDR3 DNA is TGTGCAAGCGGGGCGGAAGAGACCCAGTACTTC. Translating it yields CASGAEETQYF.

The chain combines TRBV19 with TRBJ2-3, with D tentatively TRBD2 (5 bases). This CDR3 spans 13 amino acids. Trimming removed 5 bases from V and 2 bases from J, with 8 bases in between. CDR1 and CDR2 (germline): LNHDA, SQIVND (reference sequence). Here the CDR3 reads CASSWTSTDTQYF. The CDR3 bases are TGTGCCAGTAGTTGGACTTCCACAGATACGCAGTATTTT.

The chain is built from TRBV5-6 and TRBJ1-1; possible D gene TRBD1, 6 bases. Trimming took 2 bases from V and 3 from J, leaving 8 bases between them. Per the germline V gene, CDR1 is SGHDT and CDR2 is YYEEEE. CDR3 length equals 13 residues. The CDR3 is CASSFRGYTEAFF. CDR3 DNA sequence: TGTGCCAGCAGCTTTAGGGGGTACACTGAAGCTTTCTTT.

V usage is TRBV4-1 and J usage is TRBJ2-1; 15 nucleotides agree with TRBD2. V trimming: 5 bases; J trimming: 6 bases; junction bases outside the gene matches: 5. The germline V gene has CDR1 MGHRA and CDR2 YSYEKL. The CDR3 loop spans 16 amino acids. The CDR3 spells CASSSRTSGRGNEQFF. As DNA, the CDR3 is TGCGCCAGCAGCTCGCGGACTAGCGGGAGGGGCAATGAGCAGTTCTTC.

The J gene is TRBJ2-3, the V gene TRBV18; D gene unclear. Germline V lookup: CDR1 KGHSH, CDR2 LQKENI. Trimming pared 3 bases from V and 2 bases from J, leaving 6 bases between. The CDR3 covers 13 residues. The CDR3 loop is CASSPSLTDTQYF. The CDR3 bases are TGTGCCAGCTCACCTTCCCTCACAGATACGCAGTATTTT. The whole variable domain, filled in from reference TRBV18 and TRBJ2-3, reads NAGVMQNPRHLVRRRGQEARLRCSPMKGHSHVYWYRQLPEEGLKFMVYLQKENIIDESGMPKERFSAEFPKEGPSILRIQQVVRGDSAAYFCASSPSLTDTQYFGPGTRLTVL.

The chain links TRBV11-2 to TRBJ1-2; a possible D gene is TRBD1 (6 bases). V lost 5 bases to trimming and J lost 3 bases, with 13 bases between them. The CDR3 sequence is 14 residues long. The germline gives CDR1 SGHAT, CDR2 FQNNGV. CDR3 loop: CASSLSHRDYGYTF. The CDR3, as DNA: TGTGCCAGCAGCCTATCCCACAGGGACTATGGCTACACCTTC.

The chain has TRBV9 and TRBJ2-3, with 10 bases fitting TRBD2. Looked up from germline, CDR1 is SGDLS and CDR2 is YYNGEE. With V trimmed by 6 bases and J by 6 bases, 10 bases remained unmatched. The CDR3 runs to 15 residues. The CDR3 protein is CASNPLAGVTDTQYF. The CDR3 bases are TGTGCCAGCAACCCCCTAGCGGGAGTGACGGATACGCAGTATTTT.

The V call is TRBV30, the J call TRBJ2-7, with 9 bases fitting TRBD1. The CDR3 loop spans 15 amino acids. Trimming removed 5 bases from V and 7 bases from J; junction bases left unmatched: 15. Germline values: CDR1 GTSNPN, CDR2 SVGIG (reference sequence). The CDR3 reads CAWGTGTGLRREQYF. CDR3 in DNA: TGTGCCTGGGGAACTGGGACAGGGCTTCGGAGGGAGCAGTACTTC. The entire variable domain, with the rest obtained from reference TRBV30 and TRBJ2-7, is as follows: SQTIHQWPATLVQPVGSPLSLECTVEGTSNPNLYWYRQAAGRGLQLLFYSVGIGQISSEVPQNLSASRPQDRQFILSSKKLLLSDSGFYLCAWGTGTGLRREQYFGPGTRLTVT.

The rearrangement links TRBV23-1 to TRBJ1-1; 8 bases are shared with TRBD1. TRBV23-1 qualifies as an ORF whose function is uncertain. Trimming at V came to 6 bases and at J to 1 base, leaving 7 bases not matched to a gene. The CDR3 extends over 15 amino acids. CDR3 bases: TGCGCCAGCAGCCGGACAGGGACTTGGAACACTGAAGCTTTCTTT. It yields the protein CASSRTGTWNTEAFF.

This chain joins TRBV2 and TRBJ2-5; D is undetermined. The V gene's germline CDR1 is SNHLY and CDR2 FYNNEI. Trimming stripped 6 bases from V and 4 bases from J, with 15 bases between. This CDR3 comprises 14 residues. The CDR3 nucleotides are TGTGCCAGCAGAGTGCAGCTCCCAGGAGAGACCCAGTACTTC. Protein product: CASRVQLPGETQYF.

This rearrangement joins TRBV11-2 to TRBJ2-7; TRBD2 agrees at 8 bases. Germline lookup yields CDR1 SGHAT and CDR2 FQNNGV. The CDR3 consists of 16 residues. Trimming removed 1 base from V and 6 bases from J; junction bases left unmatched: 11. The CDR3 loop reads CASSLVRGGRRGEQYF. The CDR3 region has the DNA TGTGCCAGCAGCTTAGTTCGAGGCGGGAGGAGAGGCGAGCAGTACTTC. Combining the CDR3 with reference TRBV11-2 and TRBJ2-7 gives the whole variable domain EAGVAQSPRYKIIEKRQSVAFWCNPISGHATLYWYQQILGQGPKLLIQFQNNGVVDDSQLPKDRFSAERLKGVDSTLKIQPAKLEDSAVYLCASSLVRGGRRGEQYFGPGTRLTVT.

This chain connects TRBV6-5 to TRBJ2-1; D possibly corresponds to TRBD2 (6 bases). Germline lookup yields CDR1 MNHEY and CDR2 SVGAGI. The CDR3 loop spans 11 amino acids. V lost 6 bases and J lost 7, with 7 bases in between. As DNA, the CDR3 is TGTGCCAGCAGCGGAGGGAATGAGCAGTTCTTC. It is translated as CASSGGNEQFF.

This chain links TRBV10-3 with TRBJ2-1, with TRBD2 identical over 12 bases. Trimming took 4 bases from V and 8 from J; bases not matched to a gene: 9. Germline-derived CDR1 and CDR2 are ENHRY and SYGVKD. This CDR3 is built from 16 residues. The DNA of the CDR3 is TGTGCCATCAGTGGGGCCGGGACTAGCGGGCTGGATGAGCAGTTCTTC. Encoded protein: CAISGAGTSGLDEQFF.

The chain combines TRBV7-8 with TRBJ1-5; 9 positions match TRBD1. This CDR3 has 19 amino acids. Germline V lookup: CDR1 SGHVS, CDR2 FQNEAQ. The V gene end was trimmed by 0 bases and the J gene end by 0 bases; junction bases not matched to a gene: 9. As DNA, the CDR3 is TGTGCCAGCAGCTTAGCTAGGACAGGGGCGAGGGATAGCAATCAGCCCCAGCATTTT. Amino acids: CASSLARTGARDSNQPQHF.

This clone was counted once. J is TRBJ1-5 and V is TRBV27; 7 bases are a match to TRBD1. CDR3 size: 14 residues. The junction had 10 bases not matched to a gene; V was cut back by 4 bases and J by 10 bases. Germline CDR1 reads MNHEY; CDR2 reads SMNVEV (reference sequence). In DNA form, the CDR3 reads TGTGCCAGCAGTTCCCGACAGGGCAAGAAACCCCAGCATTTT. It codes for CASSSRQGKKPQHF.